Shown below are 32 T cell receptor beta chains from a single sample sequenced in a study of blood T cell repertoires in COVID-19. Produced via immunoSEQ multiplex PCR; TCRdb's table is partial and in-frame only. The table records some 160,000 clones, about 77% of them present only once. The sequencing sample was made of peripheral blood. The receptors come from an elderly woman with acute or convalescent COVID-19.

The J gene is TRBJ2-3, the V gene TRBV24-1; 8 nucleotides line up with TRBD2. Germline V gene data show CDR1 as KGHDR and CDR2 as SFDVKD. CDR3 length: 14 residues. J was trimmed by 0 bases and V by 7 bases; bases with no gene match: 2. The chain's CDR3 is CATRRGGSTDTQYF. In DNA form, the CDR3 reads TGTGCCACCAGACGGGGGGGGAGCACAGATACGCAGTATTTT.

This chain links TRBV3-1 (or the pseudogene TRBV3-2) with TRBJ2-7; 11 bases line up with TRBD2. V dropped 4 bases and J dropped 4; count of bases not matched to a gene: 12. This CDR3 is 17 amino acids long. Germline V gives CDR1 LGHDT, CDR2 YNNKEL (reference sequence). The CDR3 DNA follows: TGTGCCAGCAGCCCCAGGGGTAGCGGGAGGGCCAGGTACGAGCAGTACTTC. Amino acids: CASSPRGSGRARYEQYF.

The gene calls are TRBV6-5 and TRBJ1-1, with 7 positions matching TRBD1. The V segment lost 6 bases and the J segment 4 bases; nucleotides outside the gene matches: 11. Germline V gene lookup returns CDR1 MNHEY and CDR2 SVGAGI. The CDR3 runs to 15 residues. CDR3 in DNA: TGTGCCAGCAGCCTACGATCAGGGGGGCGCACTGAAGCTTTCTTT. The encoded protein is CASSLRSGGRTEAFF.

As DNA, the CDR3 is TGTGCCAGCAGCTCGAGACTAGAAAGCACAGATACGCAGTATTTT. Its translation is CASSSRLESTDTQYF. V is TRBV7-9 and J is TRBJ2-3, with D possibly TRBD2 on 6 matching bases. V was shortened by 4 bases and J by 0 bases, with 11 bases between the two germline ends. The CDR3 sequence is 15 residues long. The germline V gene encodes CDR1 SEHNR and CDR2 FQNEAQ (reference sequence).

This rearrangement joins TRBV11-2 to TRBJ1-5; 8 bases align to TRBD1. This CDR3 has 14 residues. Germline V gene data show CDR1 as SGHAT and CDR2 as FQNNGV. Germline trimming cut 2 bases from V and 4 bases from J; bases unmatched to any gene: 1. The CDR3, as DNA: TGTGCCAGCAGCTTAAGGGACAGGAATCAGCCCCAGCATTTT. It is translated as CASSLRDRNQPQHF.

This chain links TRBV10-3 with TRBJ1-1; D ambiguous. The V end was cut by 6 bases, the J end by 1 base, with 9 bases between. The CDR3 loop spans 13 amino acids. Germline-derived CDR1 and CDR2 are ENHRY and SYGVKD. In DNA, the CDR3 is TGTGCCATCAGCGGACGGGAGAACACTGAAGCTTTCTTT. Residues: CAISGRENTEAFF.

This clone was found a few times. The DNA of the CDR3 is TGTGCCACCGACACCGACCGATCCCTCTACGAGCAGTACTTC. Translated: CATDTDRSLYEQYF. The chain combines TRBV2 with TRBJ2-7; D gene ambiguous. The germline CDR1 and CDR2 sequences are SNHLY and FYNNEI. The CDR3 totals 14 residues. Trimming pared 10 bases from V and 3 bases from J, leaving 19 bases between. Combining the CDR3 with reference TRBV2 and TRBJ2-7 gives the whole variable domain EPEVTQTPSHQVTQMGQEVILRCVPISNHLYFYWYRQILGQKVEFLVSFYNNEISEKSEIFDDQFSVERPDGSNFTLKIRSTKLEDSAMYFCATDTDRSLYEQYFGPGTRLTVT.

The chain combines TRBV5-1 with TRBJ2-3; no definite D call. Trimming shortened V by 7 bases and J by 3 bases, and 18 bases separated the two germline ends. CDR1 and CDR2 from the germline V gene are SGHRS and YFSETQ. The CDR3 is 15 amino acids. DNA for the CDR3: TGCGCCAGCCGAGTCTATAACTTCCCTACAGATACGCAGTATTTT. It specifies CASRVYNFPTDTQYF.

The J gene is TRBJ1-5, the V gene TRBV2, with a tentative D call TRBD1 (5 bases). Trimming left V 6 bases short and J 0 bases short, with 21 bases between. The V gene's germline CDR1 is SNHLY and CDR2 FYNNEI. CDR3 length: 18 amino acids. Here the CDR3 reads CASSAPMGRENSNQPQHF. Written as DNA, the CDR3 is TGTGCCAGCAGCGCTCCTATGGGACGGGAGAATAGCAATCAGCCCCAGCATTTT.

The genes are TRBV3-1 (or the pseudogene TRBV3-2) and TRBJ2-1; D possibly corresponds to TRBD2 (5 bases). CDR1 is LGHDT and CDR2 is YNNKEL in the germline V gene (reference sequence). The CDR3 sequence is 14 residues long. The V gene lost 1 base and the J gene lost 4 bases, with 8 bases spanning the gap. CDR3 nucleotide sequence: TGTGCCAGCAGCCAAGTTGTAGCGTACAATGAGCAGTTCTTC. This translates into CASSQVVAYNEQFF.

Only one count was recorded for this clone. V usage is TRBV15 and J usage is TRBJ2-1, with 12 bases that match TRBD1. CDR1 is LNHNV and CDR2 is YYDKDF in the germline V gene (reference sequence). CDR3 size: 15 residues. Losses at the gene ends were 3 bases for V and 7 bases for J; bases not matched to a gene: 4. CDR3 residues: CATSRGTGGLNEQFF. In DNA, the CDR3 is TGTGCCACCAGCAGGGGGACAGGGGGCTTGAATGAGCAGTTCTTC.

The chain links TRBV2 to TRBJ1-2; 9 bases match TRBD1. Germline V lookup: CDR1 SNHLY, CDR2 FYNNEI. Germline trimming cut 3 bases from V and 7 bases from J; bases unmatched to any gene: 12. CDR3 length: 16 amino acids. CDR3 sequence reads: CASSDWDRVPLVGYTF. The CDR3 nucleotides read TGTGCCAGCAGTGATTGGGACAGGGTCCCCCTCGTTGGCTACACCTTC.

This clone appeared once. The J gene is TRBJ2-2, the V gene TRBV5-1; 10 bases align to TRBD2. The length of the CDR3 is 15 residues. Looked up from germline, CDR1 is SGHRS and CDR2 is YFSETQ. V lost 4 bases, J lost 7 bases, and 7 bases stayed unmatched. CDR3 sequence: CASSHIAGGSGELFF. The CDR3 DNA reads TGCGCCAGCAGCCATATAGCGGGAGGAAGCGGGGAGCTGTTTTTT.

The genes are TRBV3-1 (or the pseudogene TRBV3-2) and TRBJ1-2, with 9 bases lining up with TRBD1. V dropped 3 bases and J dropped 4; count of bases not matched to a gene: 9. The CDR3 runs to 16 residues. Germline V gives CDR1 LGHDT, CDR2 YNNKEL (reference sequence). The CDR3 bases are TGTGCCAGCAGCCAGGCAACAGGGGGCTCTGGCTATGGCTACACCTTC. Translating gives CASSQATGGSGYGYTF.

The rearrangement links TRBV7-2 to TRBJ1-2, with 12 bases matching TRBD1. The CDR3 runs to 17 residues. Germline CDR1 reads SGHTA; CDR2 reads FQGNSA. J lost 4 bases, V lost 5 bases, and 11 bases had no gene match. CDR3 residues: CASSLSGTGGVGYGYTF. In DNA, the CDR3 is TGTGCCAGCAGCCTCTCCGGGACAGGGGGCGTCGGCTATGGCTACACCTTC. The full variable domain, rest sourced from reference TRBV7-2 and TRBJ1-2, is GAGVSQSPSNKVTEKGKDVELRCDPISGHTALYWYRQSLGQGLEFLIYFQGNSAPDKSGLPSDRFSAERTGGSVSTLTIQRTQQEDSAVYLCASSLSGTGGVGYGYTFGSGTRLTVV.

V and J are TRBV6-5 and TRBJ2-3, with D maybe TRBD2 (6 bases). In germline, CDR1 is MNHEY, CDR2 SVGAGI. The CDR3 is made up of 14 amino acids. Trimming took 5 bases from V and 1 from J, leaving 10 bases between them. The CDR3 reads CASSPASGTDTQYF. In nucleotides, the CDR3 is TGTGCCAGCAGTCCGGCTAGCGGCACAGATACGCAGTATTTT.

This clone has a handful of counts. This chain's CDR3 is CASSISYPTDEQYF. The CDR3 DNA follows: TGTGCCAGTAGTATTTCCTATCCCACCGACGAGCAGTACTTC. The chain employs TRBV19 and TRBJ2-7, with D uncertain. CDR3 length: 14 residues. Germline-derived CDR1 and CDR2 are LNHDA and SQIVND (reference sequence). Between the trimmed V and J ends, which lost 3 bases and 5 bases, there was a span of 14 bases.

The genes are TRBV7-9 and TRBJ1-4, with D uncertain. V gave up 5 bases and J gave up 3 bases, with 16 bases separating them. CDR1 and CDR2 from the germline V gene are SEHNR and FQNEAQ (reference sequence). This CDR3 has 16 amino acids. CDR3 in DNA: TGTGCCAGCAGCGTGAGGGTAGGGCAGTCTAATGAAAAACTGTTTTTT. It translates to CASSVRVGQSNEKLFF.

The rearrangement uses TRBV5-6 and TRBJ1-2; D is unclear. Germline lookup yields CDR1 SGHDT and CDR2 YYEEEE. CDR3 size: 15 residues. V lost 0 bases to trimming and J lost 0 bases, with 9 bases between them. CDR3 in amino acids: CASSLVSLTNYGYTF. DNA of the CDR3: TGTGCCAGCAGCTTGGTGTCACTGACTAACTATGGCTACACCTTC.

The V gene is TRBV5-4, the J gene TRBJ2-1, with D maybe TRBD2 (5 bases). V dropped 1 base and J dropped 5 bases, with 13 bases sitting between them. Germline CDR1 SGHNT, CDR2 YYREEE (reference sequence). CDR3 length: 15 residues. The CDR3 DNA is TGTGCCAGCAGCTTGCCCGGGATTCTGAACAATGAGCAGTTCTTC. Protein product: CASSLPGILNNEQFF.

The V and J genes are TRBV10-1 and TRBJ2-1; no definite D call. Between the trimmed V and J ends, which lost 2 bases and 4 bases, there was a span of 6 bases. The V gene's germline CDR1 is WNHNN and CDR2 SYGVQD (reference sequence). This CDR3 region has 13 residues. The CDR3 is CASSELRYNEQFF. In nucleotides, the CDR3 is TGCGCCAGCAGTGAGCTGAGATACAATGAGCAGTTCTTC.

J is TRBJ1-1 and V is TRBV12-5, with D possibly being TRBD1 (5 bases). Germline-derived CDR1 and CDR2 are LGHNT and FRNRAP. This CDR3 is built from 15 residues. V dropped 1 base and J dropped 1 base, with 10 bases sitting between them. The CDR3 region has the DNA TGTGCTAGTGGTTTGGCCACAGGTGGGAACACTGAAGCTTTCTTT. It codes for CASGLATGGNTEAFF.

The V call is TRBV5-1, the J call TRBJ2-2, with TRBD2 as a possible D gene (5 bases). The CDR3 has 16 amino acids. Trimming removed 6 bases from V and 6 bases from J, with 21 bases in between. CDR1 and CDR2 (germline): SGHRS, YFSETQ. The CDR3 region is CASTDPSGGAAGELFF. The CDR3 nucleotides are TGCGCCAGCACCGACCCCTCAGGAGGCGCCGCCGGGGAGCTGTTTTTT.

The count of this clone is one. The chain's CDR3 is CASTSGGRVYEQYF. The CDR3 DNA reads TGCGCCAGCACCTCAGGGGGCAGGGTCTACGAGCAGTACTTC. The rearrangement uses TRBV23-1 and TRBJ2-7, with 8 bases aligning to TRBD1. TRBV23-1 is an ORF, with its function uncertain. V shed 7 bases and J 3 bases; nucleotides not matched to a gene: 8. The CDR3 has 14 amino acids.

In this sample, this clone turned up a few times. The CDR3 protein is CAWTLQGGQPQHF. The CDR3 DNA reads as TGTGCCTGGACCCTACAGGGCGGCCAGCCCCAGCATTTT. The chain recombines TRBV30 with TRBJ1-5; possible D gene TRBD1, 6 bases. The germline gives CDR1 GTSNPN, CDR2 SVGIG (reference sequence). The V gene lost 4 bases and the J gene lost 7 bases, with 14 bases spanning the gap. The CDR3 extends over 13 amino acids.

The gene calls are TRBV24-1 and TRBJ2-3; possible D gene TRBD1, 5 bases. CDR1 and CDR2 from the germline V gene are KGHDR and SFDVKD. The CDR3 extends over 12 amino acids. Trimming pared 4 bases from V and 6 bases from J, leaving 7 bases between. CDR3: CATSDYRDTQYF. In DNA form, the CDR3 reads TGTGCCACCAGTGACTACAGGGATACGCAGTATTTT.

This rearrangement joins TRBV5-1 to TRBJ2-5, with D maybe TRBD1 (5 bases). The CDR3 consists of 13 residues. V lost 4 bases to trimming and J lost 5 bases, with 12 bases between them. The germline CDR1 and CDR2 sequences are SGHRS and YFSETQ. The CDR3 reads CASSTDRWETQYF. The CDR3 DNA follows: TGCGCCAGCAGCACTGACAGATGGGAGACCCAGTACTTC.

V and J are TRBV5-1 and TRBJ2-7, with TRBD2 as a possible D gene (6 bases). The CDR3 covers 14 residues. Between the trimmed V and J ends, which lost 7 bases and 3 bases, there was a span of 17 bases. Looked up from germline, CDR1 is SGHRS and CDR2 is YFSETQ. The CDR3 loop reads CASLRGTGDYEQYF. The CDR3 nucleotides are TGCGCCAGCCTCCGAGGGACGGGGGACTACGAGCAGTACTTC.

The chain uses TRBV6-5 and TRBJ2-2; 10 positions agree with TRBD1. The CDR3 has 15 amino acids. Trimming at V came to 6 bases and at J to 5 bases, leaving 6 bases not matched to a gene. Germline loops: CDR1 MNHEY, CDR2 SVGAGI. The CDR3 DNA reads TGTGCCAGCAGAGACAGGGGGCGGGGGACCGGGGAGCTGTTTTTT. Amino acid sequence: CASRDRGRGTGELFF.

The chain couples TRBV6-1 to TRBJ2-7; 8 nucleotides line up with TRBD1. Germline V CDR1 and CDR2: MNHNS, SASEGT. Trimming removed 1 base from V and 1 base from J; junction bases left unmatched: 3. The CDR3 loop spans 15 amino acids. CDR3 in amino acids: CASSEGTGNSYEQYF. CDR3 sequence (DNA): TGTGCCAGCAGTGAAGGGACAGGGAATTCCTACGAGCAGTACTTC.

The rearrangement links TRBV11-2 to TRBJ2-1, with 11 bases that match TRBD2. The germline V gene encodes CDR1 SGHAT and CDR2 FQNNGV. The J segment lost 3 bases and the V segment lost 4 bases, leaving 5 bases of the junction unmatched. This CDR3 comprises 16 residues. This CDR3 is CASSSEGLADYNEQFF. Here the CDR3 DNA reads TGTGCCAGCAGCTCAGAGGGACTAGCGGACTACAATGAGCAGTTCTTC.

Remarks on this clone: This CDR3 is also generated by other DNA sequences in the sample. V is TRBV2 and J is TRBJ2-5, with 13 bases identical to TRBD2. Trimming removed 1 base from V and 5 bases from J; junction bases left unmatched: 4. CDR1 is SNHLY and CDR2 is FYNNEI in the germline V gene. This CDR3 comprises 16 residues. The CDR3 sequence: CASSEGLAGGQETQYF. CDR3 DNA: TGTGCCAGCAGTGAAGGACTAGCGGGAGGCCAGGAGACCCAGTACTTC.